Below, one T cell receptor (beta chain) is given with its context. Its antigen is not known. This sample was included in a study of cytomegalovirus exposure and HLA in healthy donors. Study results and limitations: In vitro work confirmed that three CMV-associated chains recognize CMV antigens. An observed cluster of highly shared sequence variants was recorded as a likely sequencing artifact. Presence/absence analyses supposed approximately even sequencing depth among donors.

The PCR ran on 60 Vbeta and 13 Jbeta primers. Profiling relied on immunoSEQ multiplex PCR, and the TCRdb table lists in-frame clones only, not all of them. The sample lists approximately 170,000 clones; around 76% were seen once. V shed 4 bases, J shed 1 base, and the junction held 6 bases outside the gene matches. The CDR3 has 15 amino acids. CDR1 is SGHNT and CDR2 is YYREEE in the germline V gene (reference sequence). This receptor was taken from a woman between 25 and 40 years old in good health and CMV-seropositive. Input material: PBMCs. The chain has TRBV5-4 and TRBJ2-7; 9 bases fit TRBD1. The CDR3 sequence: CASSVPGTGSYEQYF. For the CDR3, the DNA is TGTGCCAGCAGCGTTCCCGGGACAGGGTCCTACGAGCAGTACTTC.